The clone carrying this T cell receptor beta chain appeared a few times. Antigen specificity is unknown. The same CDR3 also results from other DNA sequences found in this sample. The data were taken from a study of beta chain features in type 1 diabetes. Study at large: Comparable age, gender and cell yields were observed in patients relative to healthy donors.

Investigators reverse transcribed all isolated RNA, so they sequenced expressed TCRB transcripts. Here immunoSEQ multiplex PCR was the method, and the copy in TCRdb shows in-frame clones only, minus some. The table shows some 400,000 clones, with around 15% occurring only once. This CDR3 is 13 amino acids long. Germline V gene data show CDR1 as SGHTA and CDR2 as FQGTGA. Trimming left V 3 bases short and J 0 bases short, with 3 bases between. Study-wide findings and caveats: cDNA-based reads could over-represent cells with high TCR expression. TCRB rearrangement may or may not be influenced by HLA type; here this remained unresolved.

The origin of this receptor is a woman under 30 in good health. The material sequenced was naive CD4+ T cells from blood. V and J are TRBV7-3 and TRBJ2-1; D unresolved. This chain's CDR3 is CASSLSSYNEQFF. As DNA, the CDR3 is TGTGCCAGCAGCTTGAGCTCCTACAATGAGCAGTTCTTC.